This TCR beta chain was recorded in a study of blood T cell repertoires in COVID-19. Libraries were prepared by immunoSEQ multiplex PCR; TCRdb keeps only in-frame clonotypes and omits some of them. The sample shows 310,000 or so clones, 65% to 85% of them seen only once. This receptor was identified in a woman aged 45-59 years with acute or convalescent COVID-19. The sequenced material came from peripheral blood.

The CDR3 nucleotides are TGTGCCAGCAGCTTGAGGGCGGGAGGGTTTTTCGAGCAGTACTTC. This sequence encodes CASSLRAGGFFEQYF. The chain combines TRBV5-6 with TRBJ2-7; 9 bases agree with TRBD2. The CDR3 length is 15 residues. The germline CDR1 and CDR2 sequences are SGHDT and YYEEEE. V shed 1 base and J 6 bases; nucleotides not matched to a gene: 8.